The rows below give T cell receptor beta chains drawn from one sample of a study of shared clonotypes between healthy human individuals. TCRdb's copy holds only in-frame clones and misses some; the assay was immunoSEQ multiplex PCR. The sample contains under 2,000,000 clones, about 95% of which appear only once. Material for sequencing was naive CD8+ T cells sorted from blood. The receptors here all came from a man between 18 and 29 years old in good health. CDR3s include the opening cysteine and the closing phenylalanine or tryptophan. Fields, in order: V gene, J gene, clone size, D gene, CDR3 DNA, CDR3 protein. D genes are given only for firm matches. Clone sizes are given selectively: once, few, many, or a class where the clone is expanded.

TRBV6-7	TRBJ2-3	NA	TRBD2	TGTGCCAGCAGTCTTAAGGGCGGGAGGGCCAACAACACAGATACGCAGTATTTT	CASSLKGGRANNTDTQYF
TRBV4-3	TRBJ2-5	NA	NA	TGCGCCAGCAGCCAAGATGTGACGGAGACCCAGTACTTC	CASSQDVTETQYF
TRBV4-1	TRBJ1-1	NA	TRBD1	TGCGCCAGCAGCCAGGACAGGTGGATGAACACTGAAGCTTTCTTT	CASSQDRWMNTEAFF
TRBV27	TRBJ2-2	NA	NA	TGTGCCAGCAGTTTATCAGCGAATGGCGGGGAGCTGTTTTTT	CASSLSANGGELFF
TRBV5-1	TRBJ2-7	NA	TRBD1	TGCGCCAGCAACCCGAGGGACAGACCCTACGAGCAGTACTTC	CASNPRDRPYEQYF
TRBV28	TRBJ1-2	NA	NA	TGTGCCAGCAGTTCCCGGGACGGGACCTATGGCTACACCTTC	CASSSRDGTYGYTF
TRBV6-1	TRBJ2-3	NA	NA	TGTGCCAGCAGAGTCCTATCAGAAGATACGCAGTATTTT	CASRVLSEDTQYF
TRBV4-3	TRBJ2-5	NA	NA	TGCGCCAGCAGCCACTCTGCCGGACTCCAAGAGACCCAGTACTTC	CASSHSAGLQETQYF
TRBV28	TRBJ2-7	NA	NA	TGTGCCAGCAGTTTGCCTAGCCCCCTCTACGAGCAGTACTTC	CASSLPSPLYEQYF
TRBV27	TRBJ2-5	NA	NA	TGTGCCAGCAGTGATAGGGGGGGATATGAGACCCAGTACTTC	CASSDRGGYETQYF
TRBV7-9	TRBJ1-2	few	NA	TGTGCCAGCAGCTTAGATCTTCGAGGCTCGAAAGGAGGCTACACCTTC	CASSLDLRGSKGGYTF
TRBV4-1	TRBJ2-7	NA	TRBD1	TGCGCCAGCAGCCAAGTGGGACAGGGGTCCTACGAGCAGTACTTC	CASSQVGQGSYEQYF
TRBV20-1	TRBJ2-1	NA	NA	TGCAGTGCTAGTCCCGGTGAGCAGTTCTTC	CSASPGEQFF
TRBV27	TRBJ2-1	NA	TRBD2	TGTGCCAGCAGTCCCAGCGGGAGCAACGAGCAGTTCTTC	CASSPSGSNEQFF
TRBV7-9	TRBJ1-1	NA	NA	TGTGCCAGCAGCTTACAGGGGCGGGAAGCTTTCTTT	CASSLQGREAFF
TRBV2	TRBJ2-2	NA	TRBD1	TGTGCCAGCAGGGGACAGGGCCCCACCGGGGAGCTGTTTTTT	CASRGQGPTGELFF
TRBV9	TRBJ2-5	NA	NA	TGTGCCAGCAGCGTAGTCGGCGGCCAAGAGACCCAGTACTTC	CASSVVGGQETQYF
TRBV9	TRBJ1-3	NA	NA	TGTGCCAGCAGCGTAGGGTCGGGCTCTGGAAACACCATATATTTT	CASSVGSGSGNTIYF
TRBV4-1	TRBJ2-5	NA	NA	TGCGCCAGCAGGTTCGGAGAGACCCAGTACTTC	CASRFGETQYF
TRBV27	TRBJ2-3	NA	NA	TGTGCCAGCAGTTTAATAGGCGGGGCGGGCACAGATACGCAGTATTTT	CASSLIGGAGTDTQYF
TRBV5-1	TRBJ2-1	NA	NA	TGCGCCAGCAGCTTAACGGCGGGCTCCTACAATGAGCAGTTCTTC	CASSLTAGSYNEQFF
TRBV5-4	TRBJ2-2	NA	NA	TGTGCCAGCAGCTACCGGGAAAACACCGGGGAGCTGTTTTTT	CASSYRENTGELFF
TRBV6-5	TRBJ2-3	NA	NA	TGTGCCAGCAGTTATGCAGGGCTAAGCACAGATACGCAGTATTTT	CASSYAGLSTDTQYF
TRBV9	TRBJ2-1	NA	TRBD2	TGTGCCAGCAGCGCGGGACCCCTTCAGGAGCGGGAGGGTTACAATGAGCAGTTCTTC	CASSAGPLQEREGYNEQFF
TRBV5-1	TRBJ2-7	NA	TRBD2	TGCGCCAGCAGCTTGGTAGGGACTAGCGGCCTGCCTTTCTCCTACGAGCAGTACTTC	CASSLVGTSGLPFSYEQYF
TRBV7-7	TRBJ1-1	NA	NA	TGTGCTAGCAGCTTAGAGGAGAACACTGAAGCTTTCTTT	CASSLEENTEAFF
TRBV14	TRBJ2-7	NA	NA	TGTGCCAGCAGCCATCCAAGTTCCTACGAGCAGTACTTC	CASSHPSSYEQYF
TRBV2	TRBJ1-1	NA	NA	TGTGCCAGCGAAGCCGGCCTGACCACTGAAGCTTTCTTT	CASEAGLTTEAFF
TRBV9	TRBJ2-1	NA	NA	TGTGCCAGCAGCGAATTAGCGGAAAGGGGTGAGCAGTTCTTC	CASSELAERGEQFF
TRBV2	TRBJ2-7	NA	NA	TGTGCCAGCAGTGAAGTTGGACTTCCGGGCGGGAAGCAGTACTTC	CASSEVGLPGGKQYF
TRBV7-8	TRBJ2-7	NA	NA	TGTGCCAGCAGCTTAGTGGAGGGACCCTACGAGCAGTACTTC	CASSLVEGPYEQYF
TRBV7-2	TRBJ1-5	NA	NA	TGTGCCAGCAGCCCTCGGACAGTAGACAATCAGCCCCAGCATTTT	CASSPRTVDNQPQHF
TRBV30	TRBJ2-3	NA	NA	TGTGCCTGGAGTGAGCCAGATACGCAGTATTTT	CAWSEPDTQYF
TRBV5-1	TRBJ2-6	NA	NA	TGCGCCAGCAGCTTGGATCTGTTCTCTGGGGCCAACGTCCTGACTTTC	CASSLDLFSGANVLTF
TRBV5-1	TRBJ2-2	NA	NA	TGCGCCAGCAGCTTAGTGGACGGACGGTACACCGGGGAGCTGTTTTTT	CASSLVDGRYTGELFF
TRBV6-5	TRBJ2-7	NA	TRBD1	TGTGCCAGCAGTTACAGAGACAGGGGTAACGAGCAGTACTTC	CASSYRDRGNEQYF
TRBV6-5	TRBJ2-3	NA	NA	TGTGCCAGCAGTTACTCTAGCGCAGATACGCAGTATTTT	CASSYSSADTQYF
TRBV5-8	TRBJ1-2	NA	NA	TGTGCCAGCAGCTTAGAAGACGGTTATGGCTACACCTTC	CASSLEDGYGYTF
TRBV13	TRBJ1-1	NA	NA	TGTGCCAGCAGCTCCGGAGTCGGGGGAGGGACTGAAGCTTTCTTT	CASSSGVGGGTEAFF
TRBV7-9	TRBJ2-5	NA	NA	TGTGCCAGCAGCTTCGGTGGGTTAGAGACCCAGTACTTC	CASSFGGLETQYF
TRBV7-3	TRBJ2-3	NA	TRBD2	TGTGCCAGCAGCTTACTCCCCGGGACTAGCGGGGGAGATACGCAGTATTTT	CASSLLPGTSGGDTQYF
TRBV4-1	TRBJ1-1	NA	NA	TGCGCCAGCAGCCAAGTAGGAGGATCTGAAGCTTTCTTT	CASSQVGGSEAFF
TRBV4-1	TRBJ2-1	NA	NA	TGCGCCAGCAGCCCCACGGAGGGAGGCCCCTACAATGAGCAGTTCTTC	CASSPTEGGPYNEQFF
TRBV2	TRBJ1-1	NA	NA	TGTGCCAGCTCGCCCTGGTCGGCGAGGAACACTGAAGCTTTCTTT	CASSPWSARNTEAFF
TRBV9	TRBJ2-2	NA	NA	TGTGCCAGCAGCTTCTTTAACGGTTTCACCGGGGAGCTGTTTTTT	CASSFFNGFTGELFF
TRBV6-1	TRBJ1-2	NA	NA	TGTGCCAGCAGTGAACCCCGACAGGGCTACACCTTC	CASSEPRQGYTF
TRBV4-1	TRBJ2-1	once	TRBD2	TGCGCCAGCAGCCTTGCGGGGGGCTCCTACAATGAGCAGTTCTTC	CASSLAGGSYNEQFF
TRBV10-1	TRBJ2-1	NA	TRBD2	TGCGCCAGCAGCCCACTAGCGGGAGAGCCCCCCAATGAGCAGTTCTTC	CASSPLAGEPPNEQFF
TRBV2	TRBJ2-5	NA	NA	TGTGCCAGCTCGTGGAGACTAGAGACCCAGTACTTC	CASSWRLETQYF
TRBV19	TRBJ2-7	NA	TRBD1	TGTGCCAGTAGTCCGGCGGACAGGGGGTACGAGCAGTACTTC	CASSPADRGYEQYF
TRBV4-1	TRBJ1-1	NA	NA	TGCGCCAGCAGCCACAGATCACAGGGCGTGACTGAAGCTTTCTTT	CASSHRSQGVTEAFF
TRBV5-4	TRBJ2-7	once	TRBD2	TGTGCCAGCAGCCAAAGTAGGGGAGGGTACGAGCAGTACTTC	CASSQSRGGYEQYF
TRBV7-9	TRBJ2-7	NA	TRBD2	TGTGCCAGCAGCTTAGTTTCTAGGGGAGGGTTCCTCCACGAGCAGTACTTC	CASSLVSRGGFLHEQYF
TRBV5-1	TRBJ2-1	NA	NA	TGCGCCAGCAGCCCTTCGTTTCTCGAGAGCGACAATGAGCAGTTCTTC	CASSPSFLESDNEQFF